This record covers a single T cell receptor beta chain. The antigen is unknown. This sample is part of a study of siplizumab effects on memory and regulatory T cells. Whole-study results and caveats: Relative to controls at 25% to 30%, mappable alloreactive CD4+ clones exhibited a mean Treg-derived proportion of approximately 70% with siplizumab. Roughly 80-96% of proliferating clones (CD4+ or CD8+) could not be assigned a naive or memory phenotype. The apparent diversity of naive T cells exceeded that of memory cells, and naive T cells seemed to make a major contribution to the alloresponse.

This CDR3 comprises 15 residues. Germline V gene data show CDR1 as MDHEN and CDR2 as SYDVKM. Trimming took 7 bases from V and 7 from J, leaving 23 bases between them. Method: immunoSEQ multiplex PCR; TCRdb's copy keeps in-frame clones and lacks some. The sample shows about 100,000 clones, over 90% of them seen only once. The receptor comes from a human donor in good health. V usage is TRBV28 and J usage is TRBJ2-7; TRBD1 might be the D (5 bases). Sequencing used non-Treg CD4+ T cells sorted from blood. The CDR3 here is CASTPTGRVVWEQYF. The CDR3 region has the DNA TGTGCCAGCACTCCCACCGGCAGGGTAGTTTGGGAGCAGTACTTC.